A single sample gave rise to the 20 T cell receptor beta chains below, sequenced in a study of cytomegalovirus exposure and HLA in healthy donors. Data came from immunoSEQ multiplex PCR; TCRdb stores just in-frame clones and leaves some out. The sample gives 190,000 or so clones, approximately 82% of which show up once; roughly an eighth is in the top ten. The sequenced sample was PBMCs. The receptors originated from a woman aged 25 to 45 in good health and CMV-seropositive.

The rearrangement links TRBV2 to TRBJ2-2; 11 bases map to TRBD2. The germline V gene encodes CDR1 SNHLY and CDR2 FYNNEI. The CDR3 has 16 residues. The V and J ends lost 5 bases and 7 bases, in that order; junction bases with no gene match: 9. In DNA form, the CDR3 reads TGTGCCAGCAGTCCTCTTAGCGGGAGGGCCGACGGGGAGCTGTTTTTT. This translates into CASSPLSGRADGELFF.

V gene TRBV30 combines with J gene TRBJ1-5; 10 bases align to TRBD1. The V gene end was trimmed by 8 bases and the J gene end by 6 bases; junction bases not matched to a gene: 7. This CDR3 contains 13 residues. Germline lookup yields CDR1 GTSNPN and CDR2 SVGIG (reference sequence). The CDR3 nucleotides are TGTGCCGGAGGACAGGGGGATAGTCAGCCCCAGCATTTT. Translating gives CAGGQGDSQPQHF.

The V call is TRBV7-9, the J call TRBJ2-1; D may be TRBD1 (5 bases). The CDR3 contains 12 residues. Trimming removed 3 bases from V and 5 bases from J, with 5 bases in between. Germline loops: CDR1 SEHNR, CDR2 FQNEAQ (reference sequence). The CDR3: CASSLTDNEQFF. For the CDR3, the DNA is TGTGCCAGCAGCTTGACAGACAATGAGCAGTTCTTC.

This clone was observed many times. The chain is built from TRBV18 and TRBJ2-2, with a tentative D call TRBD2 (5 bases). Trimming pared 3 bases from V and 4 bases from J, leaving 9 bases between. There are 14 residues in the CDR3. CDR1 is KGHSH and CDR2 is LQKENI in the germline V gene. The CDR3 reads CASSPIGSTGELFF. The CDR3, as DNA: TGTGCCAGCTCACCTATTGGGAGCACCGGGGAGCTGTTTTTT.

The gene calls are TRBV25-1 and TRBJ2-3; no definite D call. V dropped 1 base and J dropped 1 base, with 6 bases sitting between them. The CDR3 has 14 residues. Per the germline V gene, CDR1 is MGHDK and CDR2 is SYGVNS. The CDR3 DNA reads as TGTGCCAGCAGTGAATTGGCTCGCACAGATACGCAGTATTTT. Protein: CASSELARTDTQYF.

This chain connects TRBV15 to TRBJ2-7; tentative D call: TRBD2 (5 bases). CDR1 is LNHNV and CDR2 is YYDKDF in the germline V gene (reference sequence). The V gene lost 1 base and the J gene lost 0 bases, with 13 bases spanning the gap. The CDR3 has 16 residues. The CDR3 spells CATSRGGYSSSYEQYF. Written as DNA, the CDR3 is TGTGCCACCAGCAGAGGAGGGTACTCGAGCTCCTACGAGCAGTACTTC. The variable domain in full, completed from reference TRBV15 and TRBJ2-7, reads DAMVIQNPRYQVTQFGKPVTLSCSQTLNHNVMYWYQQKSSQAPKLLFHYYDKDFNNEADTPDNFQSRRPNTSFCFLDIRSPGLGDTAMYLCATSRGGYSSSYEQYFGPGTRLTVT.

V is TRBV6-5 and J is TRBJ1-1; D ambiguous. Trimming stripped 0 bases from V and 5 bases from J, with 10 bases between. Looked up from germline, CDR1 is MNHEY and CDR2 is SVGAGI. The CDR3 loop spans 14 amino acids. The CDR3 nucleotides read TGTGCCAGCAGTTACTCTGTTCGGGTGACTGAAGCTTTCTTT. This gives the protein CASSYSVRVTEAFF.

This clone was counted many times. The J gene is TRBJ2-1, the V gene TRBV27; TRBD1 matches 8 bases. The CDR3 is 14 residues long. After removal of 1 base from V and 15 bases from J, the junction contained 11 bases not matched to a gene. In germline, CDR1 is MNHEY, CDR2 SMNVEV (reference sequence). CDR3: CASSLYASGGQVFF. DNA for the CDR3: TGTGCCAGCAGTTTATACGCTAGTGGGGGACAGGTGTTCTTC.

The chain uses TRBV2 and TRBJ2-2, with 9 bases lining up with TRBD1. Germline values: CDR1 SNHLY, CDR2 FYNNEI. After removal of 6 bases from V and 1 base from J, the junction contained 9 bases not matched to a gene. The CDR3 runs 17 residues. Here the CDR3 reads CASSPSTGGENTGELFF. CDR3 DNA: TGTGCCAGCAGCCCCTCGACAGGGGGTGAGAACACCGGGGAGCTGTTTTTT.

The chain combines TRBV9 with TRBJ1-2; 8 bases agree with TRBD1. The junction had 2 bases not matched to a gene; V was cut back by 0 bases and J by 4 bases. Looked up from germline, CDR1 is SGDLS and CDR2 is YYNGEE. CDR3 length: 14 residues. As DNA, the CDR3 is TGTGCCAGCAGCGTAGGAGGGACAGGCTATGGCTACACCTTC. Translating gives CASSVGGTGYGYTF.

The chain recombines TRBV27 with TRBJ1-2; no reliable D call. V was clipped by 4 bases and J by 1 base, with 10 bases between them. The V gene's germline CDR1 is MNHEY and CDR2 SMNVEV (reference sequence). The CDR3 has 14 residues. CDR3 nucleotides: TGTGCCAGCAGTTCCGGACTGGTTAACTATGGCTACACCTTC. This gives the protein CASSSGLVNYGYTF.

The chain recombines TRBV27 with TRBJ2-3; TRBD1 might be the D (5 bases). Germline V gene lookup returns CDR1 MNHEY and CDR2 SMNVEV (reference sequence). This CDR3 spans 16 amino acids. With 5 bases removed from V and 6 bases from J, the gap between germline ends came to 21 bases. The CDR3 loop reads CASSPLGARTTDTQYF. In DNA, the CDR3 is TGTGCCAGCAGTCCTCTAGGGGCGAGGACGACCGATACGCAGTATTTT.

The gene calls are TRBV11-3 and TRBJ2-7; the match to TRBD1 covers 10 bases. This CDR3 region has 13 residues. The V gene end was trimmed by 5 bases and the J gene end by 4 bases; junction bases not matched to a gene: 2. From germline, CDR1 is SGHNT and CDR2 YENEEA. CDR3 sequence (DNA): TGTGCCAGCAGCAAGGACAGGGGGTACGAGCAGTACTTC. It specifies CASSKDRGYEQYF. Together with reference TRBV11-3 and TRBJ2-7, the CDR3 gives the full variable domain: EAGVVQSPRYKIIEKKQPVAFWCNPISGHNTLYWYLQNLGQGPELLIRYENEEAVDDSQLPKDRFSAERLKGVDSTLKIQPAELGDSAVYLCASSKDRGYEQYFGPGTRLTVT.

This chain uses TRBV28 with TRBJ2-7; D possibly corresponds to TRBD1 (5 bases). Germline values: CDR1 MDHEN, CDR2 SYDVKM. The CDR3 contains 13 residues. V gave up 6 bases and J gave up 7 bases, with 16 bases separating them. The CDR3 DNA follows: TGTGCCAGCAGCATCGACAGTTCTTCGGAGCAGTACTTC. Its translation: CASSIDSSSEQYF.

The chain carries TRBV7-9 and TRBJ2-7, with 7 nucleotides matching TRBD1. The CDR3 runs 15 residues. Losses at the gene ends were 4 bases for V and 0 bases for J; bases not matched to a gene: 6. Germline V CDR1 and CDR2: SEHNR, FQNEAQ (reference sequence). The CDR3 is CASSSGQESSYEQYF. The CDR3 nucleotides are TGTGCCAGCAGCTCAGGACAGGAGAGCTCCTACGAGCAGTACTTC.

The table lists this clone with a few counts. The DNA of the CDR3 is TGTGCCATACAACAGGGGATGGGCCAAGGCTACACCTTC. Its translation: CAIQQGMGQGYTF. The chain couples TRBV2 to TRBJ1-2; 7 positions match TRBD1. Losses at the gene ends were 10 bases for V and 8 bases for J; bases not matched to a gene: 13. This CDR3 region has 13 residues. Germline CDR1 is SNHLY and CDR2 is FYNNEI. Using reference TRBV2 and TRBJ1-2 for the parts outside the CDR3, the full variable domain is EPEVTQTPSHQVTQMGQEVILRCVPISNHLYFYWYRQILGQKVEFLVSFYNNEISEKSEIFDDQFSVERPDGSNFTLKIRSTKLEDSAMYFCAIQQGMGQGYTFGSGTRLTVV.

This clone has only one observation. The V call is TRBV5-1, the J call TRBJ2-3, with TRBD1 identical over 7 bases. The CDR3 is 14 residues long. CDR1 and CDR2 (germline): SGHRS, YFSETQ. The junction had 2 bases not matched to a gene; V was cut back by 2 bases and J by 2 bases. CDR3 in amino acids: CASSFGTATDTQYF. The CDR3 DNA reads as TGCGCCAGCAGCTTTGGGACAGCCACAGATACGCAGTATTTT.

J is TRBJ1-4 and V is TRBV29-1; the D is unclear. CDR1 and CDR2 from the germline V gene are SQVTM and ANQGSEA. Trimming left V 5 bases short and J 8 bases short, with 15 bases between. The CDR3 loop spans 13 amino acids. In DNA, the CDR3 is TGCAGCGTTAGAGGAGGGTCGGGAGAAAAACTGTTTTTT. Amino acid sequence: CSVRGGSGEKLFF.

This clone was found once. The V gene is TRBV15, the J gene TRBJ1-1; D is unclear. The CDR3 is 15 residues long. V lost 0 bases and J lost 1, with 9 bases in between. Germline V lookup: CDR1 LNHNV, CDR2 YYDKDF (reference sequence). The CDR3 sequence: CATSRDLRENTEAFF. As DNA, the CDR3 is TGTGCCACCAGCAGAGATCTTCGGGAGAACACTGAAGCTTTCTTT.

This chain links TRBV2 with TRBJ2-1; 13 bases map to TRBD2. The CDR3 runs 14 residues. The germline V gene encodes CDR1 SNHLY and CDR2 FYNNEI. The junction had 5 bases not matched to a gene; V was cut back by 6 bases and J by 9 bases. CDR3 residues: CASRSGTSGIEQFF. The CDR3 nucleotides are TGTGCCAGCAGATCCGGGACTAGCGGGATTGAGCAGTTCTTC.